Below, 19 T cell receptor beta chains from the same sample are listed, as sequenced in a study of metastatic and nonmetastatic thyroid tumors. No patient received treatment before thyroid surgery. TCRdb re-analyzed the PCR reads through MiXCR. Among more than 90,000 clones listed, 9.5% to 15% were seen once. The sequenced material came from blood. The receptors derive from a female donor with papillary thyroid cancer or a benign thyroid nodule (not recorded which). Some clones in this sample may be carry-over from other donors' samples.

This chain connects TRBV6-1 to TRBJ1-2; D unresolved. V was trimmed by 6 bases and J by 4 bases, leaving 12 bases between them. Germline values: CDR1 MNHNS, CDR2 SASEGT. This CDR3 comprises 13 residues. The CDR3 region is CASRTLGGYGYTF. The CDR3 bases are TGTGCCAGCAGAACCTTGGGAGGCTATGGCTACACCTTC.

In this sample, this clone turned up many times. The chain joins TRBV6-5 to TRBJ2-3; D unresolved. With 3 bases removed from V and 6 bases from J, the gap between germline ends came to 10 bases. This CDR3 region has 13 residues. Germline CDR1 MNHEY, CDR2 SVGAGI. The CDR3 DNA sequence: TGTGCCAGCAGTTATAGTATTTCCGATACGCAGTATTTT. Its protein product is CASSYSISDTQYF.

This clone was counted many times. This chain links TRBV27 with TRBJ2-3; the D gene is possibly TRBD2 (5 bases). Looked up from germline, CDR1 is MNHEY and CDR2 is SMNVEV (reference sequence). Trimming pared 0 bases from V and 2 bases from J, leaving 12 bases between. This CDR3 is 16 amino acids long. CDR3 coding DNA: TGTGCCAGCAGTTTATCGTCGCGGGTGCACACAGATACGCAGTATTTT. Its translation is CASSLSSRVHTDTQYF.

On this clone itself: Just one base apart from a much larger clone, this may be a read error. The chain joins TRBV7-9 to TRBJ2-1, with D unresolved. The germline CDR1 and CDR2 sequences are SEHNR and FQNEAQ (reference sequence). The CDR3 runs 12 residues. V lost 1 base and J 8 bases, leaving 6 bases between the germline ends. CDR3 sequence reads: CASSLVLHEQFF. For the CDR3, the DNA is TGTGCCAGCAGCTTAGTATTGCATGAGCAGTTCTTC.

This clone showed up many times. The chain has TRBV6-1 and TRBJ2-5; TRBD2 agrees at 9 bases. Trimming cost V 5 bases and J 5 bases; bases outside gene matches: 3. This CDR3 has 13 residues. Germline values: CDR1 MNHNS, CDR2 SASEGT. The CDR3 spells CASSPSGTETQYF. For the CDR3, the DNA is TGTGCCAGCAGTCCTAGCGGGACGGAGACCCAGTACTTC.

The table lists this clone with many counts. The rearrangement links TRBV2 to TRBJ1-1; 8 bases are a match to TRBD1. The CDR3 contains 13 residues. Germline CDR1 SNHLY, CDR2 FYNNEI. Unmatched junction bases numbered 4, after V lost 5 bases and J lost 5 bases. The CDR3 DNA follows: TGTGCCAGCAGTCGTGGGACAGGAACTGAAGCTTTCTTT. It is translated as CASSRGTGTEAFF.

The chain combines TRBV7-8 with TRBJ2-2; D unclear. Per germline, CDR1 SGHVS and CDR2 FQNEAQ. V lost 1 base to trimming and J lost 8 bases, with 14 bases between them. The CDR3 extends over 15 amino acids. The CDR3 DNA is TGTGCCAGCAGCTTAGTGCTAGTCACCGCGGGGGAGCTGTTTTTT. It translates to CASSLVLVTAGELFF.

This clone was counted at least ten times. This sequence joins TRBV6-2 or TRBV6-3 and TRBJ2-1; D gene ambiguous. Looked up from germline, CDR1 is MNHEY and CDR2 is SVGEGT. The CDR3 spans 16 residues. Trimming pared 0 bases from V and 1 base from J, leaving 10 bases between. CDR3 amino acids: CASSYSFVGSYNEQFF. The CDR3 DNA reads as TGTGCCAGCAGTTACTCGTTTGTCGGGTCCTACAATGAGCAGTTCTTC.

DNA for the CDR3: TGTGCCAGCAGCCCACAGGCGAGCAATCAGCCCCAGCATTTT. It codes for CASSPQASNQPQHF. The chain recombines TRBV27 with TRBJ1-5, with D maybe TRBD1 (5 bases). The V gene's germline CDR1 is MNHEY and CDR2 SMNVEV (reference sequence). The CDR3 is 14 amino acids. V shed 6 bases and J shed 1 base, with 10 bases lying between them.

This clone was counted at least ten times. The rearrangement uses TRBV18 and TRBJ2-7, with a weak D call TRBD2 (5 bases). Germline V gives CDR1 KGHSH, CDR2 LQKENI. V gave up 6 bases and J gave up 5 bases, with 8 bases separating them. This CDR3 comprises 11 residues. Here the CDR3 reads CASSSVDEQYF. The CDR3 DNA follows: TGTGCCAGCTCTAGCGTTGACGAGCAGTACTTC.

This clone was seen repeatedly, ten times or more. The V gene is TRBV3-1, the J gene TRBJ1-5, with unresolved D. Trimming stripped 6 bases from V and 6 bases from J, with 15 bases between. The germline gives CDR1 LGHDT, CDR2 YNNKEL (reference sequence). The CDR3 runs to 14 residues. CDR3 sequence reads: CASSATGGAQPQHF. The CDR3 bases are TGTGCCAGCAGTGCCACCGGCGGAGCTCAGCCCCAGCATTTT.

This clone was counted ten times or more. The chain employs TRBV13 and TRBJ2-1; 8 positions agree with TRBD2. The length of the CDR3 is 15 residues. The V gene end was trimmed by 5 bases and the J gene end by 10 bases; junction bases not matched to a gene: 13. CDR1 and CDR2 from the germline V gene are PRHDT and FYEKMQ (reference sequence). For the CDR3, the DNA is TGTGCCAGCAGCCCACCGGGACTAGGAGTCGGCGAGCAGTTCTTC. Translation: CASSPPGLGVGEQFF.

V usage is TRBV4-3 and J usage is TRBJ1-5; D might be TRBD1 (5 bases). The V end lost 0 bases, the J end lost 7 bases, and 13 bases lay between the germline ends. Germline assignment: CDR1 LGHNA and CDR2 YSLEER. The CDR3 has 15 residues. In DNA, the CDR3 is TGCGCCAGCAGCCAAGAGTCGGTGGACAACCAGCCCCAGCATTTT. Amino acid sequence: CASSQESVDNQPQHF.

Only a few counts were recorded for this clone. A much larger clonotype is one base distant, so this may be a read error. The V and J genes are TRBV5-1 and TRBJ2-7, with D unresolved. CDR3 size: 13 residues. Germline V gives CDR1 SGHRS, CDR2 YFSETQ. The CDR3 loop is CDSRFQDNYEQYF. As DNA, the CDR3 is TGCGACAGCAGATTCCAGGATAATTACGAGCAGTACTTC.

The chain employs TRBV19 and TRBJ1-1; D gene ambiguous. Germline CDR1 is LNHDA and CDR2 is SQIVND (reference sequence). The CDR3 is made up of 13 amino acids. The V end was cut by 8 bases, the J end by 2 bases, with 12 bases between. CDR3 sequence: CASGPAENTEAFF. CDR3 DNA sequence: TGTGCCAGTGGTCCCGCAGAAAACACTGAAGCTTTCTTT. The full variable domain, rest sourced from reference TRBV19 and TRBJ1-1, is DGGITQSPKYLFRKEGQNVTLSCEQNLNHDAMYWYRQDPGQGLRLIYYSQIVNDFQKGDIAEGYSVSREKKESFPLTVTSAQKNPTAFYLCASGPAENTEAFFGQGTRLTVV.

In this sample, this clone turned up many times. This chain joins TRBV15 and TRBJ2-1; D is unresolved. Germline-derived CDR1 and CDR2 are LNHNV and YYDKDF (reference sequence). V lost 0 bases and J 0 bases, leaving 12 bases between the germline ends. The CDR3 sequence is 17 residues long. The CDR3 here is CATSREPQPSSYNEQFF. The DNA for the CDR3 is TGTGCCACCAGCAGAGAGCCCCAACCGAGCTCCTACAATGAGCAGTTCTTC.

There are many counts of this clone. The CDR3 protein is CASRHSRAGELFF. The DNA for the CDR3 is TGTGCCAGCAGGCACTCGAGAGCCGGGGAGCTGTTTTTT. The rearrangement links TRBV28 to TRBJ2-2; D gene ambiguous. The CDR3 is 13 residues long. Germline V gene sequence: CDR1 MDHEN, CDR2 SYDVKM. The germline V and J ends were trimmed by 6 bases and 6 bases, with 11 bases remaining between them.

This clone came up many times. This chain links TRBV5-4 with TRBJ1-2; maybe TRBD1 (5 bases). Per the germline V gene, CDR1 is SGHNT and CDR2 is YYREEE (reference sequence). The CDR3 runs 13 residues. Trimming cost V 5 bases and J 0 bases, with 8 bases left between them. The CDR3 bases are TGTGCCAGCAGGAGACAGTCTAACTATGGCTACACCTTC. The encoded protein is CASRRQSNYGYTF.

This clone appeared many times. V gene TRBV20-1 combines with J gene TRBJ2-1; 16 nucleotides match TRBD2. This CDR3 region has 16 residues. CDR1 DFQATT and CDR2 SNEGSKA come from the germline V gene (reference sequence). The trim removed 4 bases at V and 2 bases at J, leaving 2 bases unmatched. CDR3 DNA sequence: TGCAGTGCTACCGGGACTAGCGGGAGGGCCTACAATGAGCAGTTCTTC. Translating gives CSATGTSGRAYNEQFF.